Listed below are T cell receptor beta chains from one sample, sequenced in a study of blood T cell repertoires in COVID-19. Repertoires were generated with immunoSEQ multiplex PCR, while TCRdb's copy carries only in-frame clones and drops some. In the table there are some 300,000 clones, approximately 88% of which are singletons. The specimen sequenced was peripheral blood. These receptors originate from a woman in her 30s who had recovered from COVID-19. The CDR3 runs from the conserved cysteine through the conserved F or W. The D gene is left open where the match is weak. The size field is filled for only some rows; it gives once, few, many or a size class.

j_gene,v_gene,abundance,d_gene,CDR3nt,CDR3aa
TRBJ2-5,TRBV4-1,NA,TRBD2,TGCGCCAGCAGCCACCCTAGAAGAACTAGCGGCCCAGAGACCCAGTACTTC,CASSHPRRTSGPETQYF
TRBJ1-4,TRBV29-1,once,NA,TGCAGCGTACGGACCGGGGTGGAAAAACTGTTTTTT,CSVRTGVEKLFF
TRBJ1-4,TRBV28,NA,NA,TGTGCCAGCTCAGGGTTAACTAATGAAAAACTGTTTTTT,CASSGLTNEKLFF
TRBJ2-7,TRBV7-9,NA,TRBD1,TGTGCCAGCACACTCCAAACAGGGGACGAGCAGTACTTC,CASTLQTGDEQYF
TRBJ2-5,TRBV28,NA,NA,TGTGCCAGCAGTTTTTCGGAGACCCAGTACTTC,CASSFSETQYF
TRBJ1-5,TRBV4-2,NA,NA,TGTGCCAGCAGCCCCTGGAGCGAGGGTAATCAGCCCCAGCATTTT,CASSPWSEGNQPQHF
TRBJ1-1,TRBV7-3,once,NA,TGTGCCAGCAGCCTTTCGGCGGGGGCTGAAGCTTTCTTT,CASSLSAGAEAFF
TRBJ2-7,TRBV19,NA,NA,TGTGCCAGTAGTATCGGGGGGCTACCCGAGCAGTACTTC,CASSIGGLPEQYF
TRBJ2-7,TRBV4-2,NA,NA,TGTGCCAGCAGCCAAGAGAGGCTGGTCTACGAGCAGTACTTC,CASSQERLVYEQYF
TRBJ1-1,TRBV6-1,NA,TRBD1,TGTGCCAGCAGAACACCCGACAGGGGGACTGAAGCTTTCTTT,CASRTPDRGTEAFF
TRBJ2-7,TRBV7-3,NA,NA,TGTGCCAGCAGACCTACAGGTGACAGCTCCTACGAGCAGTACTTC,CASRPTGDSSYEQYF
TRBJ1-1,TRBV5-1,once,NA,TGCGCCAGCAGCTTTAGCAGGGGATTAACTGAAGCTTTCTTT,CASSFSRGLTEAFF
TRBJ1-1,TRBV29-1,many,NA,TGCAGCGTGGACCCGGGGGGATCCACTGAAGCTTTCTTT,CSVDPGGSTEAFF
TRBJ1-5,TRBV9,NA,TRBD1,TGTGCCAGCAGCGCAGGGGGTCCCAATCAGCCCCAGCATTTT,CASSAGGPNQPQHF
TRBJ2-1,TRBV27,NA,NA,TGTGCCAGCAGTTATTTAGGGACTCCCACGAACAATGAGCAGTTCTTC,CASSYLGTPTNNEQFF
TRBJ1-1,TRBV30,NA,NA,TGTGCCTGGAGTGTAGGGGGGGGCGGCACTGAAGCTTTCTTT,CAWSVGGGGTEAFF
TRBJ2-7,TRBV7-2,NA,NA,TGTGCCAGCAGCTTATTGTACCTGGGCCAGGGGAGCTCCTACGAGCAGTACTTC,CASSLLYLGQGSSYEQYF
TRBJ2-7,TRBV3-1/TRBV3-2,NA,TRBD1,TGTGCCAGCAGCCAAGACCGGGACAGATCCTACGAGCAGTACTTC,CASSQDRDRSYEQYF
TRBJ2-1,TRBV7-2,NA,TRBD1,TGTGCCAGCAGCTCCGGACAGGGTAGCTACAATGAGCAGTTCTTC,CASSSGQGSYNEQFF
TRBJ2-5,TRBV2,NA,TRBD2,TGTGCCAGCAGTGGGTGGGGGGAGCGGGGTCAAGAGACCCAGTACTTC,CASSGWGERGQETQYF
TRBJ1-2,TRBV9,NA,TRBD1,TGTGCCAGCAGCGTAGGGAACAGGGGAGAAGAGTATGGCTACACCTTC,CASSVGNRGEEYGYTF
TRBJ1-4,TRBV3-1/TRBV3-2,NA,NA,TGTGCCAGCAGCCAAGATCAGGAGGGCCTTTGGGAAAAACTGTTTTTT,CASSQDQEGLWEKLFF
TRBJ1-1,TRBV6-5,once,NA,TGTGCCAGCAGTTACTCGAACAGGGTGAACACTGAAGCTTTCTTT,CASSYSNRVNTEAFF